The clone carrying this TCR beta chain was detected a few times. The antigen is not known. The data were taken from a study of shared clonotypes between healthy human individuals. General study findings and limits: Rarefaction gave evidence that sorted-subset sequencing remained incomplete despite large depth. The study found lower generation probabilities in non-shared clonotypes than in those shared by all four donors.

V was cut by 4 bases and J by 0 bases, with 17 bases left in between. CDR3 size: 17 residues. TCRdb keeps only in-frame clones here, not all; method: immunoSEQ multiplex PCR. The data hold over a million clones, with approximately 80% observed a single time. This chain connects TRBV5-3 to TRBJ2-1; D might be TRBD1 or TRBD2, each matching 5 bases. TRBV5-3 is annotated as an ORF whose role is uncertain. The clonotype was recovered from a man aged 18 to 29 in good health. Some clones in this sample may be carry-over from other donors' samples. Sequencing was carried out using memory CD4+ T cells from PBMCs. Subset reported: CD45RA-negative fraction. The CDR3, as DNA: TGTGCCAGAAGCACGGCAGGGAGCCCCCGCTCCTACAATGAGCAGTTCTTC. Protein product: CARSTAGSPRSYNEQFF.